Listed below are T cell receptor beta chains from one sample, sequenced in a study of shared clonotypes between healthy human individuals. Profiling relied on immunoSEQ multiplex PCR, and the TCRdb table lists in-frame clones only, not all of them. Among over a million clones listed, 70% to 80% were seen once. Sample: memory CD4+ T cells from PBMCs. These TCRs come from a man between 18 and 29 years old in good health. Some clones in this sample may be carry-over from other donors' samples. The CDR3 runs from the conserved cysteine through the conserved F or W. Only some rows state a clone size, as once, few, many or a class for expanded clones.

>TRBJ1-1|16|TRBV30|-
CAWSRVEGLLNTEAFF
>TRBJ2-1|15|TRBV5-4|-
CASSPARRADNEQFF
>TRBJ2-5|15|TRBV9|-
CASSGTSGSAETQYF
>TRBJ2-3|15|TRBV18|once
CASSPQAGARDTQYF
>TRBJ2-7|13|TRBV18|-
CASSGGFTYEQYF
>TRBJ2-7|12|TRBV6-6|few
CASSQRGNEQYF
>TRBJ2-6|15|TRBV5-1|-
CASSLGISGANVLTF
>TRBJ1-6|13|TRBV29-1|-
CSVGLGPNSPLHF
>TRBJ2-2|16|TRBV5-4|-
CASSRGLAVNTGELFF
>TRBJ2-3|14|TRBV5-6|-
CASSPNYMGDTQYF
>TRBJ1-6|15|TRBV6-6|-
CASSSSGQNNSPLHF
>TRBJ1-2|14|TRBV18|-
CASSPGQQGGGYTF
>TRBJ2-1|14|TRBV11-3|few
CASSASGGYNEQFF
>TRBJ2-2|15|TRBV5-6|few
CASSLVGINTGELFF
>TRBJ1-2|14|TRBV6-5|-
CASRLTGVNYGYTF
>TRBJ2-5|15|TRBV7-6|-
CASSLETQWGETQYF
>TRBJ2-7|13|TRBV6-4|-
CASSPEHGYEQYF